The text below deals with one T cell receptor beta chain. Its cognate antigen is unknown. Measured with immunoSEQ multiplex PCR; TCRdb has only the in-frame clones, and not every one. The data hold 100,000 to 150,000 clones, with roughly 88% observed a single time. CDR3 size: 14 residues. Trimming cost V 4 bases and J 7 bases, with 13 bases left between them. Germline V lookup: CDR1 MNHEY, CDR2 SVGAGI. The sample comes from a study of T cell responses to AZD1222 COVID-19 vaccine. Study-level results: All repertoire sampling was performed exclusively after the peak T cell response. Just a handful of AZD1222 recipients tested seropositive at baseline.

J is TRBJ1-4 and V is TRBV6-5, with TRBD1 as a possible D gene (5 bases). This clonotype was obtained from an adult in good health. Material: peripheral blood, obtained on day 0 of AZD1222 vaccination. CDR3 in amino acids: CASSSAGRFEKLFF. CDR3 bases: TGTGCCAGCAGTTCCGCAGGGAGGTTTGAAAAACTGTTTTTT.